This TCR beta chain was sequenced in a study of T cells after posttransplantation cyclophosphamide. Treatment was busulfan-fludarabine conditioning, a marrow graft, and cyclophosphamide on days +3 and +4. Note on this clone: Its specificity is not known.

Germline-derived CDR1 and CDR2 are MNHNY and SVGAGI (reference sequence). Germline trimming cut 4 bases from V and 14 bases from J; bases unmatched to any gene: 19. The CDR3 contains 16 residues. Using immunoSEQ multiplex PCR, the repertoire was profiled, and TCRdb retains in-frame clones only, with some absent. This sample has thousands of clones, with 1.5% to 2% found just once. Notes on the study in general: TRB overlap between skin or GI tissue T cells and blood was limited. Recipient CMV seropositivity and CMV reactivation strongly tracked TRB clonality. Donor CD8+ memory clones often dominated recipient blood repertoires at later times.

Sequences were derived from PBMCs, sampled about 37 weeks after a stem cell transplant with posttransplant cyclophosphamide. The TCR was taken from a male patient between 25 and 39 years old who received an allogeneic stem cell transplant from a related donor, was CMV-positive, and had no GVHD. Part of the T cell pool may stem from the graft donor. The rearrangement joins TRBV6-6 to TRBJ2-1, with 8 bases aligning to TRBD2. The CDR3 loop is CASSLGGPGSGESEFF. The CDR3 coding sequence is TGTGCCAGCAGTTTAGGCGGCCCCGGTAGCGGGGAATCGGAGTTCTTC.